There are many counts of the clone carrying this T cell receptor (beta chain). The CDR3 is 19 residues long. The V gene's germline CDR1 is SNHLY and CDR2 FYNNEI. The junction had 12 bases not matched to a gene; V was cut back by 4 bases and J by 4 bases. This sample is part of a study of shared clonotypes between healthy human individuals. Produced via immunoSEQ multiplex PCR; TCRdb's table is partial and in-frame only. Here the sample spans hundreds of thousands of clones, about 79% being singletons. The V and J genes are TRBV2 and TRBJ2-1, with 14 bases that match TRBD2. Sequenced sample: PBMCs. The sequence came from a woman between 40 and 50 years old in good health. Some clones in this sample may be carry-over from other donors' samples. The CDR3 reads CASSVSEGLAGVPYNEQFF. The CDR3 DNA is TGTGCCAGCAGTGTAAGTGAGGGACTAGCGGGAGTCCCATACAATGAGCAGTTCTTC.